This T cell receptor beta chain was sequenced during a study of blood T cell repertoires in COVID-19. Study-wide background: The United States, Italy and Spain provided the acute and convalescent COVID-19 samples.

The CDR3 runs to 14 residues. Trimming took off 5 bases at V and 4 bases at J, with 13 bases between the two ends. CDR1 is MGHDK, CDR2 SYGVNS, per germline. The data were produced by immunoSEQ multiplex PCR, yet TCRdb's version contains in-frame clones alone and is incomplete. The sample lists roughly 15,000 clones; roughly 88% were seen once. The sequencing input was peripheral blood. The receptor's source is a human donor in a cohort sampled during active COVID-19. The V and J genes are TRBV25-1 and TRBJ2-3, with D perhaps TRBD1 (6 bases). The CDR3 reads CASSKQGVADTQYF. Here the CDR3 DNA reads TGTGCCAGCAGTAAACAGGGTGTCGCAGATACGCAGTATTTT.